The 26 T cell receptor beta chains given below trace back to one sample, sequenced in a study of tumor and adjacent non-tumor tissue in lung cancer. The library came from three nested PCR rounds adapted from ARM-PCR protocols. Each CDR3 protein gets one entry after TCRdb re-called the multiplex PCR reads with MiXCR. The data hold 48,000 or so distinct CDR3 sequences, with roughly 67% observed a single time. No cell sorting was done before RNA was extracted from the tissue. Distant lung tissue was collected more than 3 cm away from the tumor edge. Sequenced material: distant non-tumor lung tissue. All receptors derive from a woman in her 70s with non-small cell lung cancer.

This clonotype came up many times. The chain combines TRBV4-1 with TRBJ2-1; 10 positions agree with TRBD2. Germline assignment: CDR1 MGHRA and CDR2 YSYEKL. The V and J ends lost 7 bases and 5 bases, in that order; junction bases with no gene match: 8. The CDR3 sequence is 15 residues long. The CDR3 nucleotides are TGCGCCAGCACCCTGAGCGGGAGGGGGGACAATGAGCAGTTCTTC. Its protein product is CASTLSGRGDNEQFF.

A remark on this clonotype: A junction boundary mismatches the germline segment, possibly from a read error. The CDR3 region has the DNA TGTGCCAGCAGCTCTGGACAGATCTCCTACAACGAGCAGTTCTTC. Its translation: CASSSGQISYNEQFF. The chain employs TRBV5-5 and TRBJ2-1, with a weak D call TRBD1 (6 bases). Germline CDR1 SGHKS, CDR2 YYEKEE (reference sequence). The CDR3 loop spans 15 amino acids.

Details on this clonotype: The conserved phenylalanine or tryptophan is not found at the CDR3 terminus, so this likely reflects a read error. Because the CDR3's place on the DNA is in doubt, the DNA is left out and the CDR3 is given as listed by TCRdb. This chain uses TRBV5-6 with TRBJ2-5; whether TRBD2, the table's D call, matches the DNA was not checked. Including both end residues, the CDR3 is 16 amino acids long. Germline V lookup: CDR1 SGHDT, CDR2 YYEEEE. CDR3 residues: CASSLAMGANQETQYL.

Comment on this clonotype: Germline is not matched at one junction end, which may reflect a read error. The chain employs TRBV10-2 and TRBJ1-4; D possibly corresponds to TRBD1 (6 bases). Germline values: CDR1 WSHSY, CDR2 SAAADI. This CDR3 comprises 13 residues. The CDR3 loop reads CVSTGHLNGKLIF. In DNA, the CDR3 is TGTGTCAGCACGGGACACCTTAATGGAAAACTGATTTTT.

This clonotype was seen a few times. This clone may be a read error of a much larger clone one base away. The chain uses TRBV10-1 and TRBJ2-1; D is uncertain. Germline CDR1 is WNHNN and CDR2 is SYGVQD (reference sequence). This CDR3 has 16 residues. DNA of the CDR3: TGCGCCAACAGTGAGTCTGGGTTTCACGGGCAGGCTTCGCAGTTCTTC. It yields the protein CANSESGFHGQASQFF.

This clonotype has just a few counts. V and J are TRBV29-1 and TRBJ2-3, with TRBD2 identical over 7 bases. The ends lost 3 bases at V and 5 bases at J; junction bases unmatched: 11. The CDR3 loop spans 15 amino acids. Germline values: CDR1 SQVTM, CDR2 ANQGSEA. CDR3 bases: TGCAGCGTTGAGGGTTCTGGCGGGGGTATAGATACGCAGTATTTT. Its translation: CSVEGSGGGIDTQYF.

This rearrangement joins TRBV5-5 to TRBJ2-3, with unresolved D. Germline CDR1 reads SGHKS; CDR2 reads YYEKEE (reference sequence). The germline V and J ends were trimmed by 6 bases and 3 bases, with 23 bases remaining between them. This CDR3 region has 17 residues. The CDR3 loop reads CASNMLEHGDSTDTQYF. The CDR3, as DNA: TGTGCCAGCAACATGTTAGAGCATGGAGATAGTACAGATACGCAGTATTTT.

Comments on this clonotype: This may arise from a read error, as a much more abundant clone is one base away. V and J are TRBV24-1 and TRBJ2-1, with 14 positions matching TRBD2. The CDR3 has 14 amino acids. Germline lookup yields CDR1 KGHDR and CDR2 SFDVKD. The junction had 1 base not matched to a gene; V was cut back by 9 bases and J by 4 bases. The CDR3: CATGTSGGYNEQFF. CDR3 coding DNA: TGTGCCACCGGGACTAGCGGGGGATACAATGAGCAGTTCTTC.

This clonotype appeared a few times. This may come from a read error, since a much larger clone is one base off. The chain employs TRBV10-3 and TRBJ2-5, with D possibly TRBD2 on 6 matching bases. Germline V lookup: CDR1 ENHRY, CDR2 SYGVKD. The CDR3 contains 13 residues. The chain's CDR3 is CAISADYHETQYF. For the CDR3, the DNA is TGTGCCATCAGTGCGGACTACCATGAGACCCAGTACTTC.

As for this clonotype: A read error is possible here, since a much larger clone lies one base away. The CDR3 DNA reads as TGCGCCAGCAGCTTATCGGGACTAGTCTACAATGAGCAGTTCTTC. It specifies CASSLSGLVYNEQFF. The chain uses TRBV5-1 and TRBJ2-1; TRBD2 matches 8 bases. Per germline, CDR1 SGHRS and CDR2 YFSETQ. The CDR3 is 15 residues long. With V trimmed by 2 bases and J by 3 bases, 4 bases remained unmatched. The whole variable domain, remainder taken from reference TRBV5-1 and TRBJ2-1, is KAGVTQTPRYLIKTRGQQVTLSCSPISGHRSVSWYQQTPGQGLQFLFEYFSETQRNKGNFPGRFSGRQFSNSRSEMNVSTLELGDSALYLCASSLSGLVYNEQFFGPGTRLTVL.

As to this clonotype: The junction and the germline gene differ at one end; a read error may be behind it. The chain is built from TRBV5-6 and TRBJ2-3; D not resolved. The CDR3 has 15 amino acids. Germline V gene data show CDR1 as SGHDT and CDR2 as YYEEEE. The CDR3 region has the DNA TGTGGCAGCAGCTTGGGCCTACTCGACACAGATACGCACTATTTT. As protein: CGSSLGLLDTDTHYF.

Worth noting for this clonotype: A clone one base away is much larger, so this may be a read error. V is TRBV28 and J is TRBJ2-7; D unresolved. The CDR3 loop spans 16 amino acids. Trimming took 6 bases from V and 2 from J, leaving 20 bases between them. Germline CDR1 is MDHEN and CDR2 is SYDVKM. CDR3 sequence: CASRVEMGTLPYEQYF. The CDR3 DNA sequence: TGTGCCAGCAGAGTAGAGATGGGAACTCTTCCCTACGAGCAGTACTTC.

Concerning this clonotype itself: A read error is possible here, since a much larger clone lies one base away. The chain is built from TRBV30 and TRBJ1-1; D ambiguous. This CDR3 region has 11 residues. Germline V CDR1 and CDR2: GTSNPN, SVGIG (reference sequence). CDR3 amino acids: CAWIRNTKAFF. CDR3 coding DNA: TGTGCCTGGATCAGGAACACTAAAGCTTTCTTT.

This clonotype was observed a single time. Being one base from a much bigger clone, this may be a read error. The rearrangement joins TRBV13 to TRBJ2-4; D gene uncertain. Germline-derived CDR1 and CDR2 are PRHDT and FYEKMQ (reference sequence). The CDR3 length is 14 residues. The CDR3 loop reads CASSGAESKNILYF. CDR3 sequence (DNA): TGTGCCAGCAGCGGAGCCGAGTCCAAAAACATTCTGTACTTC.

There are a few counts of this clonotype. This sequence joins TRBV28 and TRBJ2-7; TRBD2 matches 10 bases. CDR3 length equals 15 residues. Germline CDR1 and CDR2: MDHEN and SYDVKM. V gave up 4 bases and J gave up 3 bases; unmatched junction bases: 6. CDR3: CASSSTSGTFYEQYF. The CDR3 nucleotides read TGTGCCAGCAGTTCCACTAGCGGGACGTTCTACGAGCAGTACTTC.

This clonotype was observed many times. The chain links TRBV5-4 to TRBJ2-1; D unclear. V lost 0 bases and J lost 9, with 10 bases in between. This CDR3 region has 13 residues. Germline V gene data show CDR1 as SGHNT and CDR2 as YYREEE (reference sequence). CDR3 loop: CASSLDRHGEQFF. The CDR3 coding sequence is TGTGCCAGCAGCTTGGACCGCCATGGTGAGCAGTTCTTC.

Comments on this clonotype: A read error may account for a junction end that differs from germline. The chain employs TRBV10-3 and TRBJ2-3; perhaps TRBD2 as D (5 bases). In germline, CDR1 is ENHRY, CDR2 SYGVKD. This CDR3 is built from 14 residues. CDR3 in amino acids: CAINEGATPDTQYF. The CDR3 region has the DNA TGTGCCATCAATGAGGGAGCAACGCCAGATACGCAGTATTTT.

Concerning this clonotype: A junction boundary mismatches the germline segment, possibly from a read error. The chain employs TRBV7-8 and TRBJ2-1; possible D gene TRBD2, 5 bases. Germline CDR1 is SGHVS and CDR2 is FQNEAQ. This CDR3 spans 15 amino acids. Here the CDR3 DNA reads TGCGCCAGCAGCTTAGGTCGAGCCAGGACTTGTGAGCAGTTCTTC. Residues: CASSLGRARTCEQFF.

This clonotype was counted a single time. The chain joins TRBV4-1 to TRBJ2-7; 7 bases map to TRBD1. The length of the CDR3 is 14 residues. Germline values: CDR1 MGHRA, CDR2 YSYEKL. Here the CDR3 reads CASSQTRQGDEQYF. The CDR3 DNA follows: TGCGCTAGTAGCCAGACGAGACAGGGAGACGAGCAGTACTTC.

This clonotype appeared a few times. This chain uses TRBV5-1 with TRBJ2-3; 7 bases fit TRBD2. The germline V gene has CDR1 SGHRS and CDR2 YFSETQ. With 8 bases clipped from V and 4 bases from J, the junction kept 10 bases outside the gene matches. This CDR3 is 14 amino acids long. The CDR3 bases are TGCGCCAGTGGGCCGGGACTAAGATCAGATACGCAGTATTTT. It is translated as CASGPGLRSDTQYF.

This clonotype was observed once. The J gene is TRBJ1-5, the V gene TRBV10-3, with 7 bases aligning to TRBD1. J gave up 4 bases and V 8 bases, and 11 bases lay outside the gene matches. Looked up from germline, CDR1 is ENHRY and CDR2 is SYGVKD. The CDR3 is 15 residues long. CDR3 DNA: TGTGCCATCGGTGCCTACCGGGACAGAAATCAGCCCCAGCATTTT. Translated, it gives CAIGAYRDRNQPQHF.

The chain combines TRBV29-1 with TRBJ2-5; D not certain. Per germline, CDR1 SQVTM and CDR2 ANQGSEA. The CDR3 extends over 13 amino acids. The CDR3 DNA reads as TGCAGTGTTAGTAAAACTCCCGACGAGACCCAGTACTTC. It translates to CSVSKTPDETQYF.

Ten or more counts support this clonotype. The CDR3 sequence is CASSFSFLGQTNTEAFF. The CDR3 DNA sequence: TGTGCCAGCAGCTTTAGTTTTTTGGGACAGACTAACACTGAAGCTTTCTTT. The V and J genes are TRBV7-8 and TRBJ1-1, with 7 bases matching TRBD1. Trimming cost V 3 bases and J 2 bases; bases outside gene matches: 12. The CDR3 totals 17 residues. CDR1 and CDR2 (germline): SGHVS, FQNEAQ.

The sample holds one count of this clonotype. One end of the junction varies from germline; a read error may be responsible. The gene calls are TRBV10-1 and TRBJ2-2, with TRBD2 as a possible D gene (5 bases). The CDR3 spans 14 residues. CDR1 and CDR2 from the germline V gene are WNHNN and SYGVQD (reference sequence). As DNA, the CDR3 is TGCACCAGTAGCGTAGTGGGAGTCGCCGGGGAGCTGTTTTTT. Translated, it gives CTSSVVGVAGELFF.

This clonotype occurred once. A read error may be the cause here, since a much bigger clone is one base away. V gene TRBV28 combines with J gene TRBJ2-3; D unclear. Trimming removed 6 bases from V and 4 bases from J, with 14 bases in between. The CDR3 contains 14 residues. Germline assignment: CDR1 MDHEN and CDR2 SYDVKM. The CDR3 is CASSRLGGADTQYF. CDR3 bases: TGTGCCAGCAGCCGTTTGGGTGGGGCAGATACGCAGTATTTT.

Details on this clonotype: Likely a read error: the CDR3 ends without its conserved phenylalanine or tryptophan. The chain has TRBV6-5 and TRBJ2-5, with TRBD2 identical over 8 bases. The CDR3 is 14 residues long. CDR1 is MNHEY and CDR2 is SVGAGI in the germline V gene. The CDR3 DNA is TGTGCCAGTAGTTACCGGACTAGCCGGGAGACCCAGTACTTA. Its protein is CASSYRTSRETQYL.